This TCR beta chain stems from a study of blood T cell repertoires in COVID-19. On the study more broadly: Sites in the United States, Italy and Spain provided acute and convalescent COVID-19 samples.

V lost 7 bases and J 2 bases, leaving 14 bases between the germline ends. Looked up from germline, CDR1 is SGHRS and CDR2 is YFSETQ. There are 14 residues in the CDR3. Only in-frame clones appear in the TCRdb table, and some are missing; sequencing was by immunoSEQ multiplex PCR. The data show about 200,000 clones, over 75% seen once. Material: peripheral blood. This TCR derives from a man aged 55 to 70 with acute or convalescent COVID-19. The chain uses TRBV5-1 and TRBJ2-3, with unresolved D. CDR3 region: CASADTRHTDTQYF. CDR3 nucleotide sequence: TGCGCCAGCGCCGATACACGCCACACAGATACGCAGTATTTT. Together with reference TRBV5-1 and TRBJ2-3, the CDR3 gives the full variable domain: KAGVTQTPRYLIKTRGQQVTLSCSPISGHRSVSWYQQTPGQGLQFLFEYFSETQRNKGNFPGRFSGRQFSNSRSEMNVSTLELGDSALYLCASADTRHTDTQYFGPGTRLTVL.